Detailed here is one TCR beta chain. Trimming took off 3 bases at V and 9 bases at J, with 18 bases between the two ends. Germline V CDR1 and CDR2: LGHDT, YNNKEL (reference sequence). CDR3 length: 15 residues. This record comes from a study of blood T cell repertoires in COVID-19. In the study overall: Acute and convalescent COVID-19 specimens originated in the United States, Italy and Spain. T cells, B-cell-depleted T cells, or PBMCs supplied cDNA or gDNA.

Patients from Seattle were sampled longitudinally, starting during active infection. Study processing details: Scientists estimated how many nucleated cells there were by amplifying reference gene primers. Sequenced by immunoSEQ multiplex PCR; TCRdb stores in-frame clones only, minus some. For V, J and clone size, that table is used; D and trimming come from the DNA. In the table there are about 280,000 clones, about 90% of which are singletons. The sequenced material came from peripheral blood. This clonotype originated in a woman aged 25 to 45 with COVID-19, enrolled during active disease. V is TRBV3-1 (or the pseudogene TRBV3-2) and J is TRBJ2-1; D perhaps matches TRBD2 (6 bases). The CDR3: CASSQGLAGQFEQFF. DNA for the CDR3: TGTGCCAGCAGCCAGGGTTTGGCGGGGCAATTTGAGCAGTTCTTC.